This TCR beta chain is from a study of cytomegalovirus exposure and HLA in healthy donors. The study, taken as a whole, reports: The study labeled 170 or so TCR beta chains cytomegalovirus-associated. In a later analysis, DRB1 alleles had the most associated TCRs; HLA-C alleles the fewest.

The CDR3 is 14 amino acids. Between the trimmed V and J ends, which lost 6 bases and 6 bases, there was a span of 17 bases. Germline-derived CDR1 and CDR2 are MNHEY and SVGAGI. The primer mix had 60 Vbeta and 13 Jbeta primers. TCRdb's copy holds only in-frame clones and misses some; the assay was immunoSEQ multiplex PCR. The data show some 150,000 clones, with about 10% seen just once and 6% to 7.5% held by the top ten. Points on this clone: Antigen unknown.

This sequence joins TRBV6-5 and TRBJ1-1; the D is unclear. The sample was PBMCs. This receptor was obtained from a woman in her thirties or forties in good health and CMV-seropositive. The CDR3 DNA follows: TGTGCCAGCAGCCTCCCCCATAAGTCAGCTGAAGCTTTCTTT. This sequence encodes CASSLPHKSAEAFF.